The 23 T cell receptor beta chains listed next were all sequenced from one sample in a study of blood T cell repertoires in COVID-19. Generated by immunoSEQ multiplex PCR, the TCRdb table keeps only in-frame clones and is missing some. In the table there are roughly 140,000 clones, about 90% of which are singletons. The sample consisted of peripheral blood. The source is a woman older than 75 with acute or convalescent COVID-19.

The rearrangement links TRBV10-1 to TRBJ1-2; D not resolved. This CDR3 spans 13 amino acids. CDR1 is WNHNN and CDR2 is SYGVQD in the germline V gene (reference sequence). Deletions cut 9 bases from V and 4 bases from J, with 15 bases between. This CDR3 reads CARRVPRAYGYTF. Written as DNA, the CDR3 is TGCGCCAGGAGGGTTCCCCGGGCCTATGGCTACACCTTC.

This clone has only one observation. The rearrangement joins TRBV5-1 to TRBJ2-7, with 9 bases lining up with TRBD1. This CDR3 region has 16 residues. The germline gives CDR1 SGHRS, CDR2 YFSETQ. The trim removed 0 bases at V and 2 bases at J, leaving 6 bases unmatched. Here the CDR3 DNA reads TGCGCCAGCAGCTTGGCAATGACAGGGGGACCCTACGAGCAGTACTTC. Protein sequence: CASSLAMTGGPYEQYF.

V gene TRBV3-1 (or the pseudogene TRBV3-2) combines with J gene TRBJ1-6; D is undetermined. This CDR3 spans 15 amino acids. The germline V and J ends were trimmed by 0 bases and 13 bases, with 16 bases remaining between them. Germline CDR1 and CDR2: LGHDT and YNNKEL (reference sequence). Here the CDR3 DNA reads TGTGCCAGCAGCCAAGACGACACCCCTCAATTCCCCCTCCACTTT. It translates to CASSQDDTPQFPLHF.

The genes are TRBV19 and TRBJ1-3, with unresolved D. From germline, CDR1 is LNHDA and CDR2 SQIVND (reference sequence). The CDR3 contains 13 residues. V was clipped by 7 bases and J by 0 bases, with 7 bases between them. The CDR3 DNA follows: TGTGCCAGTAATTTCCGCTCTGGAAACACCATATATTTT. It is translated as CASNFRSGNTIYF.

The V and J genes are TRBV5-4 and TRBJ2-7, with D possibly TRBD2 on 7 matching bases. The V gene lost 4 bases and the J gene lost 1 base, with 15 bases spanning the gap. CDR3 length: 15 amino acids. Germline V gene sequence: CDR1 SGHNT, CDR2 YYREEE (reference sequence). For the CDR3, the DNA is TGTGCCAGCAGCCCTGGGGGGGCGAGATCCTACGAGCAGTACTTC. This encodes CASSPGGARSYEQYF. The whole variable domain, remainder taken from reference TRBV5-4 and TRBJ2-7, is ETGVTQSPTHLIKTRGQQVTLRCSSQSGHNTVSWYQQALGQGPQFIFQYYREEENGRGNFPPRFSGLQFPNYSSELNVNALELDDSALYLCASSPGGARSYEQYFGPGTRLTVT.

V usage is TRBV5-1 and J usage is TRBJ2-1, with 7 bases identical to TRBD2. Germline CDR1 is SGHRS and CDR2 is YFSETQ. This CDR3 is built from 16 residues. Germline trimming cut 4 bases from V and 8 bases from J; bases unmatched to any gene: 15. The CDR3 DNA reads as TGCGCCAGCAGCATGACTCCTCGGGACTACGAGGATGAGCAGTTCTTC. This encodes CASSMTPRDYEDEQFF.

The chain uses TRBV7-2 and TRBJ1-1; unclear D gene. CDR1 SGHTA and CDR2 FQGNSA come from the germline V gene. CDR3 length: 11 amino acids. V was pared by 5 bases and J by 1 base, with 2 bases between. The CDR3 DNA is TGTGCCAGCAGCCAGAACACTGAAGCTTTCTTT. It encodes CASSQNTEAFF.

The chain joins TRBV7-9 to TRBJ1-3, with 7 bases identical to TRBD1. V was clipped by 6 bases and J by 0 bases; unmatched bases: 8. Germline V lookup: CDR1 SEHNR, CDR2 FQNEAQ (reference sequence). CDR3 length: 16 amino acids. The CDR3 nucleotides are TGTGCCAGCAGTCCGGGACAGATCTTCTCTGGAAACACCATATATTTT. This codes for CASSPGQIFSGNTIYF. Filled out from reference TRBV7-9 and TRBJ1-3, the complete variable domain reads DTGVSQNPRHKITKRGQNVTFRCDPISEHNRLYWYRQTLGQGPEFLTYFQNEAQLEKSRLLSDRFSAERPKGSFSTLEIQRTEQGDSAMYLCASSPGQIFSGNTIYFGEGSWLTVV.

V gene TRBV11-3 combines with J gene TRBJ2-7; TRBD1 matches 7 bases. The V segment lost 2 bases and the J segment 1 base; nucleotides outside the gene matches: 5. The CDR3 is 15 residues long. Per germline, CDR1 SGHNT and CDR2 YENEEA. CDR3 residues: CASSLMGQPSYEQYF. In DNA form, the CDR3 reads TGTGCCAGCAGCTTAATGGGACAGCCTTCCTACGAGCAGTACTTC.

The CDR3 spells CASSPLDRKNTEAFF. CDR3 bases: TGTGCCAGCAGTCCATTGGACAGGAAGAACACTGAAGCTTTCTTT. This chain connects TRBV27 to TRBJ1-1; 7 bases fit TRBD1. Germline V lookup: CDR1 MNHEY, CDR2 SMNVEV (reference sequence). This CDR3 is 15 amino acids long. The junction had 7 bases not matched to a gene; V was cut back by 5 bases and J by 1 base.

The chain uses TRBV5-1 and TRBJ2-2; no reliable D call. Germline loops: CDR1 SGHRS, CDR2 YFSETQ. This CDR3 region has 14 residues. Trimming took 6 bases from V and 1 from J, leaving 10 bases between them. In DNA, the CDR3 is TGCGCCAGCACCCGTGGCGGGAACACCGGGGAGCTGTTTTTT. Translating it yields CASTRGGNTGELFF.

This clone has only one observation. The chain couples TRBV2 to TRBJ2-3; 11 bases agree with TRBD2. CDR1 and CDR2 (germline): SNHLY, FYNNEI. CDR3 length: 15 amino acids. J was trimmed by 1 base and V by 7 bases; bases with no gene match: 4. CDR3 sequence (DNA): TGTGCCAGCACCCTGACTAGCGGGGGCACAGATACGCAGTATTTT. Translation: CASTLTSGGTDTQYF.

The CDR3 protein is CASTRGPNLNYGYTF. CDR3 DNA: TGTGCCAGTACCAGGGGGCCTAATTTGAACTATGGCTACACCTTC. This rearrangement joins TRBV19 to TRBJ1-2; 8 bases agree with TRBD1. Looked up from germline, CDR1 is LNHDA and CDR2 is SQIVND (reference sequence). The CDR3 is 15 residues long. J gave up 2 bases and V 7 bases, and 9 bases lay outside the gene matches.

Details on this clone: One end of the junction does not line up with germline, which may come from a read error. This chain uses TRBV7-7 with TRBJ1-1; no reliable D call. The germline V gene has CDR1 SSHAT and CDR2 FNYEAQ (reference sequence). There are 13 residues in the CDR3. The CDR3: CASSLMRNTEAFF. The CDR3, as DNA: TGTGCTAGCAGCTTAATGAGGAACACTGAAGCTTTCTTT.

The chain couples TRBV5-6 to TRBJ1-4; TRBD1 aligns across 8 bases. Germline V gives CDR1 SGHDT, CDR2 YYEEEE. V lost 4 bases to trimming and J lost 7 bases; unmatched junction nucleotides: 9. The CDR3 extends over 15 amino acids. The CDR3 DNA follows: TGTGCCAGCAGCCTGCAGACAGGGGTGGGTGAAAAACTGTTTTTT. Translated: CASSLQTGVGEKLFF.

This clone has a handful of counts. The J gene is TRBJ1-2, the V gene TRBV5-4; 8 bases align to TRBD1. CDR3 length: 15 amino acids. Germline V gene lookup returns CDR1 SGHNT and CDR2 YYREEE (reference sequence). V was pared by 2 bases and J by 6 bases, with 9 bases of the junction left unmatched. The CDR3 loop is CASSFQTGESNGYTF. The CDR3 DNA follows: TGTGCCAGCAGCTTCCAGACAGGGGAGAGCAATGGCTACACCTTC.

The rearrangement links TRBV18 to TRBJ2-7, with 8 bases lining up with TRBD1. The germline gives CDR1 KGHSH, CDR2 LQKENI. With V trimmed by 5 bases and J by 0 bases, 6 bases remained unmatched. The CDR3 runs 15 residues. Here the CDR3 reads CASSVGQANSYEQYF. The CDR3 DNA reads TGTGCCAGCTCAGTGGGACAGGCGAACTCCTACGAGCAGTACTTC.

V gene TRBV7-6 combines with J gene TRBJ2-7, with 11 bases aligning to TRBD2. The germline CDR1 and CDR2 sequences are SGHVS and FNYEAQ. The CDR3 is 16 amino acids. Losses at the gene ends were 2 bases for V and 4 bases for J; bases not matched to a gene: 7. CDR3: CASSLYDLAGGYEQYF. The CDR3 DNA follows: TGTGCCAGCAGCTTATACGATCTAGCGGGGGGATACGAGCAGTACTTC.

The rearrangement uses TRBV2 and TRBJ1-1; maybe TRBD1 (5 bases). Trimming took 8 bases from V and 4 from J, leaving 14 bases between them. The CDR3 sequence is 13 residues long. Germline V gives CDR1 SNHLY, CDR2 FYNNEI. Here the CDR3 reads CASSGTSGTEAFF. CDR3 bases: TGTGCCAGCTCCGGGACTTCGGGCACTGAAGCTTTCTTT.

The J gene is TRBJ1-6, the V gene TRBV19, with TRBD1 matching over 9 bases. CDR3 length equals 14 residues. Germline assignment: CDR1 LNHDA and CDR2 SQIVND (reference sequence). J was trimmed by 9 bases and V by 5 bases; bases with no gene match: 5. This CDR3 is CASSAGTGRSPLHF. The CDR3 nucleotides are TGTGCCAGTAGTGCCGGGACAGGGCGTTCACCCCTCCACTTT.

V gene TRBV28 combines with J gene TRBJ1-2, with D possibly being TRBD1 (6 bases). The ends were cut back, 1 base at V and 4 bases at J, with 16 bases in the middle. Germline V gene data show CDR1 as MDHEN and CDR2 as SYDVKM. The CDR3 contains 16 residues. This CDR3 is CASSLSGVQGPYGYTF. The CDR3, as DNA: TGTGCCAGCAGTTTATCGGGTGTACAGGGACCCTATGGCTACACCTTC.

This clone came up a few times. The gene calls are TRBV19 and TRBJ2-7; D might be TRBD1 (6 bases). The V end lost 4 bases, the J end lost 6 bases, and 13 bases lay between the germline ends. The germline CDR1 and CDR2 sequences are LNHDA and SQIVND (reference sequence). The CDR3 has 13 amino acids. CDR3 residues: CASSSTGTREQYF. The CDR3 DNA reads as TGTGCCAGTAGTAGTACAGGGACACGCGAGCAGTACTTC. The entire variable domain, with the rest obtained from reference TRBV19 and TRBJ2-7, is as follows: DGGITQSPKYLFRKEGQNVTLSCEQNLNHDAMYWYRQDPGQGLRLIYYSQIVNDFQKGDIAEGYSVSREKKESFPLTVTSAQKNPTAFYLCASSSTGTREQYFGPGTRLTVT.

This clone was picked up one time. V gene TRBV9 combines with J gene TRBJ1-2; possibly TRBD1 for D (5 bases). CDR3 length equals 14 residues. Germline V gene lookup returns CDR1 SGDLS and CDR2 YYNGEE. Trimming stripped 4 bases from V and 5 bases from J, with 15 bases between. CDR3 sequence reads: CASSPPGGGYGYTF. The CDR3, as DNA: TGTGCCAGCAGCCCACCGGGGGGGGGTTATGGCTACACCTTC.